This T cell receptor (beta chain) is drawn from a study of shared clonotypes between healthy human individuals (dated by TCRdb to about 2020). Background for the entire study: A couple of women and a few men aged 18 to 49 years were included in the cohort. For each donor, three plates each were used for CD4 naive and CD4 memory, two plates were used for CD8 naive, and one plate was used for CD8 memory. Blood TCR repertoires of about five healthy adults were deeply sequenced to estimate repertoire size and the extent of clonotype sharing between individuals. To increase sequencing depth and limit assay-specific biases, different laboratories used diverse techniques to prepare libraries and sequence TCR repertoires. Between about 0.85 and 8.9 billion PBMCs per donor were obtained by leukapheresis.

CD8 naive samples consisted of CD45RO-negative cells that were positively selected for CCR7, yielding a CD45RA+CCR7+ population without TemRA cells. Healthy HIV-negative adults with no recently reported acute infections or vaccinations were included as donors. All donors were Caucasian adults living in Nashville, Tennessee, USA. Blood was obtained by leukapheresis, after which PBMCs were separated by Ficoll-Histopaque density gradient centrifugation and cryopreserved in liquid nitrogen vapor phase. Purity and quantity of every magnetically sorted T cell population were checked by analytical flow cytometry. Genomic DNA was isolated from every sorted fraction and measured by UV absorbance on a Nanodrop 2000c. In the case of this clone: This receptor's antigen is unknown. Within one base of it there is no much larger clone, and no base qualities were kept.

General study outcomes and caveats: Even with the large sequencing depth, rarefaction of the sorted-subset datasets indicated that sequencing was incomplete. Only blood was sampled, and tissue TCR repertoires likely differ from those in blood. Because the study included only a small number of donors, the genetic and exposure-history diversity represented was limited. Sharing across a few donors was observed for about 5% of naive CD4, about 3.2% of naive CD8, roughly 2.4% of memory CD4, and about 0.4% of memory CD8 clonotypes. Compared with non-shared clonotypes, the clonotypes found in all four sorted-subset donors had higher generation probabilities. Pairwise subsampling indicated that sequencing depth was expected to affect the degree of clonotype sharing among donors. Estimated clonotype richness was generally larger for naive than for memory subsets.

Here V drops 0 bases and J drops 12 bases, and the junction holds 4 bases not matched to any gene. The CDR1 and CDR2 encoded by the germline V gene (reference sequence) are SEHNR and FQNEAQ. The CDR3, cysteine through phenylalanine, is 13 amino acids long. Only the CDR3 portion is preserved as DNA: 39 bases, with reading frame beginning at the first base. TCR CDR3 regions were amplified from genomic DNA by multiplex PCR using the deep immunoSEQ assay. Genomic DNA extracted from each cell subset was distributed evenly over all wells of several immunoSEQ 96-well plates, and each plate served as one replicate. For sorted subsets, around 0.2 ug genomic DNA, equal to about 30,000 T cell genomes, was loaded into each replicate PCR. Purified libraries were measured with a Qubit 3.0 fluorometer, size-checked on a Bioanalyzer 2100, and measured again with the KAPA Library Quantification kit. Every immunoSEQ 96-well plate was sequenced on a separate single-read 150-cycle Illumina NextSeq 550 flow cell. From the authors' description of their analysis: Because the immunoSEQ output included only junctional sequences and no quality scores, the filtering could not be the same as the filtering used for full-length reads. Sequences were annotated with PyIR, a Python wrapper for IgBLAST v1.9, and V/J genes and CDR3 were assigned using IMGT germline references. Reads were filtered out if the reads had weak V/J assignments (E-value above 1e-6), no CDR3, stop codons, out-of-frame junctions, or ambiguous translated residues. V3J clonotypes were defined by identical inferred V gene, J gene, and CDR3 amino acid sequence. Percentage overlap between repertoires was computed as shared unique clonotypes divided by the size of the smaller repertoire. RTK rarefaction, the Chao1 estimator, and Recon v2.1 estimates of unobserved clonotypes were used to assess repertoire richness. Generation probabilities for all TCRbeta clonotypes obtained by the gDNA method from a handful of donors were computed using OLGA. Entries here come from immuneACCESS through TCRdb and include only in-frame sequences with V and J called. Some clones fail to appear in such tables; in the studies checked, an unresolved V gene covers under half of the shortfall, and the cause of the remainder is unknown. For V, J and clone size, that table is used; D and trimming come from the DNA. The sample profile shows around 640,000 clones; approximately 96% of them were found once. Of the sample, 0.11% falls within the top ten clones.

Recombination connected TRBV7-9 to TRBJ2-1, with 8 junctional bases fitting TRBD2. The clonotype was recovered from a woman in her 30s in good health. Sample: naive CD8+ T cells sorted from blood. The intended sense of this specimen's cell subset or site label: CD45RA+CCR7+. Here the CDR3 is given as CASSLARGAGQFF. The DNA is TGTGCCAGCAGCTTAGCGCGGGGGGCCGGGCAGTTCTTC. Extended through the reference TRBV7-9 and TRBJ2-1 proteins, this CDR3 yields the full variable domain: DTGVSQNPRHKITKRGQNVTFRCDPISEHNRLYWYRQTLGQGPEFLTYFQNEAQLEKSRLLSDRFSAERPKGSFSTLEIQRTEQGDSAMYLCASSLARGAGQFFGPGTRLTVL.